The entry below gives a single T cell receptor (beta chain) sequence along with its context. Clinical histories supplied by participants themselves formed the basis of cohort assignment. Produced via immunoSEQ multiplex PCR; TCRdb's table is partial and in-frame only. The sample has about 210,000 clones; roughly 84% are singletons. These data come from a study of blood T cell repertoires in COVID-19. The V gene's germline CDR1 is MNHEY and CDR2 SVGAGI. CDR3 length equals 12 residues. V was cut by 11 bases and J by 3 bases, with 11 bases left in between. This sequence joins TRBV6-5 and TRBJ1-3; D remains ambiguous. The specimen sequenced was PBMCs or T cells enriched from blood (not recorded which). The clonotype originates from a woman aged 25 to 39 who had been exposed to COVID-19. The CDR3 DNA reads as TGTGCCCGATGGGGAGGTGGAAACACCATATATTTT. It specifies CARWGGGNTIYF.